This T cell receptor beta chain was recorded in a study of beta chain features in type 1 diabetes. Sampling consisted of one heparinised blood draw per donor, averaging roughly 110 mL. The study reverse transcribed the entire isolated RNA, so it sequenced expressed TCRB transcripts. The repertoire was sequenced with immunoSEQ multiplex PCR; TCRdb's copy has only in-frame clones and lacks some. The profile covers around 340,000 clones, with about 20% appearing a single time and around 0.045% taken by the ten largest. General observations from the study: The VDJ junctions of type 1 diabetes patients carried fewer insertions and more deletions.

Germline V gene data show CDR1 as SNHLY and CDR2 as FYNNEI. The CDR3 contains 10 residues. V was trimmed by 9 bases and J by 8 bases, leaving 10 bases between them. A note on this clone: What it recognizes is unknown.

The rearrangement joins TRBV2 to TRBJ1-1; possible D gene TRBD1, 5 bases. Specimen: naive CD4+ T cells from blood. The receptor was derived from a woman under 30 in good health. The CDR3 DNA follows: TGTGCCAGAGGACGGACAGAAGCTTTCTTT. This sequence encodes CARGRTEAFF. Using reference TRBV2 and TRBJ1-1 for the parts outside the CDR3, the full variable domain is EPEVTQTPSHQVTQMGQEVILRCVPISNHLYFYWYRQILGQKVEFLVSFYNNEISEKSEIFDDQFSVERPDGSNFTLKIRSTKLEDSAMYFCARGRTEAFFGQGTRLTVV.